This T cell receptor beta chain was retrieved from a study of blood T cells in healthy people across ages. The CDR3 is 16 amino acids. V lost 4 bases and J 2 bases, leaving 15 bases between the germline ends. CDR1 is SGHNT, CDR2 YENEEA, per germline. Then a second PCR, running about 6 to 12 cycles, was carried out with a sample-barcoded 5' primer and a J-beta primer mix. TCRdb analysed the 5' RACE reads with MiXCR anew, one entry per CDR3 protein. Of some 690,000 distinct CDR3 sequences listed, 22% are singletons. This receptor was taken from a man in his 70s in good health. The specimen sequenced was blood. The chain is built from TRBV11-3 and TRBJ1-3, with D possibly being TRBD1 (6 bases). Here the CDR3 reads CASSSLRQATGNTIYF. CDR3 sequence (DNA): TGTGCCAGCAGCTCCTTACGACAGGCAACTGGAAACACCATATATTTT. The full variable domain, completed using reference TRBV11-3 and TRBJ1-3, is EAGVVQSPRYKIIEKKQPVAFWCNPISGHNTLYWYLQNLGQGPELLIRYENEEAVDDSQLPKDRFSAERLKGVDSTLKIQPAELGDSAVYLCASSSLRQATGNTIYFGEGSWLTVV.